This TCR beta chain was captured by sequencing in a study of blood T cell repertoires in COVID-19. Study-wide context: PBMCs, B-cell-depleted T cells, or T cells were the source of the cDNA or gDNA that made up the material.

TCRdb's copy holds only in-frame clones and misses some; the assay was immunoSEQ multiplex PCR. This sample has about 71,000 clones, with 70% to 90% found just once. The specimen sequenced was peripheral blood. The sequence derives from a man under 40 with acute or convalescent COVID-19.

In DNA, the CDR3 is TGTGCCACCAGCAGAGATGGGGGACAGGGCCGCACAGATACGCAGTATTTT. This sequence encodes CATSRDGGQGRTDTQYF. The V call is TRBV15, the J call TRBJ2-3; 9 bases line up with TRBD1. Germline assignment: CDR1 LNHNV and CDR2 YYDKDF (reference sequence). The CDR3 contains 17 residues. Trimming cost V 0 bases and J 1 base; bases outside gene matches: 5.